This TCR beta chain is drawn from a study of blood T cells in healthy people across ages. Study results and caveats: There was a strong correlation between TCR beta diversity and naive T cell percentage.

J gave up 0 bases and V 6 bases, and 3 bases lay outside the gene matches. This CDR3 has 14 amino acids. This clonotype was seen a few times. As yet, its antigen is unknown. Primers used in a second PCR of about 6 to 11 cycles were a sample-barcoded 5' primer and a J-beta primer mix. TCRdb reprocessed the 5' RACE reads with MiXCR, giving one entry per CDR3 protein. The sample contains over 750,000 distinct CDR3 sequences, 20% to 30% of which appear only once. A further study also used this sample, focusing on T cells of mothers and their children. That report notes: Microchimeric T cell clones that persisted were not detected.

This chain uses TRBV12-3 or TRBV12-4 with TRBJ2-7; 9 bases agree with TRBD2. The clonotype was recovered from a boy younger than 18 in good health. Sequenced sample: blood. The CDR3 DNA is TGTGCCAGCAGAAAAGCGGGAGGCTCCTACGAGCAGTACTTC. It yields the protein CASRKAGGSYEQYF.